Shown below are 20 T cell receptor beta chains from a single sample sequenced in a study of identical twins. TCRdb processed the 5' RACE reads anew with MiXCR; each CDR3 protein has one entry. Among roughly 690,000 distinct CDR3 sequences listed, about 20% were seen once. These data are also associated with another study on T cells expressing NK-cell markers.

Sequenced material: PBMCs. All receptors come from a woman aged 18-29 years in good health.

This clonotype has more than one count but fewer than ten. The J gene is TRBJ2-1, the V gene TRBV4-3; 7 bases match TRBD1. J lost 12 bases, V lost 0 bases, and 11 bases had no gene match. There are 15 residues in the CDR3. The V gene's germline CDR1 is LGHNA and CDR2 YSLEER. This CDR3 is CASSQDIASGGWQFF. The CDR3, as DNA: TGCGCCAGCAGCCAAGATATCGCTTCAGGGGGTTGGCAGTTCTTC.

The chain carries TRBV10-3 and TRBJ2-3, with D possibly matching TRBD1 (6 bases). The CDR3 length is 16 residues. V gave up 6 bases and J gave up 0 bases, with 16 bases separating them. CDR1 ENHRY and CDR2 SYGVKD come from the germline V gene. The CDR3: CAIRAGQISSTDTQYF. The CDR3 DNA is TGTGCCATCAGGGCTGGACAGATCTCTAGCACAGATACGCAGTATTTT.

The J gene is TRBJ2-7, the V gene TRBV7-2; D possibly matches TRBD1 or TRBD2 (5 bases each). Germline CDR1 and CDR2: SGHTA and FQGNSA. The V end lost 3 bases, the J end lost 5 bases, and 14 bases lay between the germline ends. The CDR3 totals 14 residues. The CDR3, as DNA: TGTGCCAGCAGCTTGGGACGTGGGAGTAACGAGCAGTACTTC. Its translation is CASSLGRGSNEQYF.

The chain recombines TRBV9 with TRBJ1-1; D unresolved. The CDR3 runs 13 residues. Germline V CDR1 and CDR2: SGDLS, YYNGEE. The V end was cut by 0 bases, the J end by 6 bases, with 9 bases between. The CDR3 DNA sequence: TGTGCCAGCAGCGTAGGGGGTCCGTCTGAAGCTTTCTTT. The encoded protein is CASSVGGPSEAFF. Supplemented by reference TRBV9 and TRBJ1-1, the full variable domain reads DSGVTQTPKHLITATGQRVTLRCSPRSGDLSVYWYQQSLDQGLQFLIQYYNGEERAKGNILERFSAQQFPDLHSELNLSSLELGDSALYFCASSVGGPSEAFFGQGTRLTVV.

The chain uses TRBV12-3 or TRBV12-4 and TRBJ2-1; 11 positions match TRBD2. The CDR3 covers 17 residues. Trimming took 8 bases from V and 4 from J; bases not matched to a gene: 13. The CDR3 nucleotides are TGTGCCAGCTTCGATTGGGCTAGCGGGGGGTCATACAATGAGCAGTTCTTC. Encoded protein: CASFDWASGGSYNEQFF.

This clonotype was seen more than once but under ten times. The rearrangement uses TRBV3-1 and TRBJ2-2; perhaps TRBD1 as D (5 bases). The CDR3 loop spans 16 amino acids. Trimming stripped 4 bases from V and 0 bases from J, with 12 bases between. Germline V gene data show CDR1 as LGHDT and CDR2 as YNNKEL (reference sequence). CDR3 region: CASSPFWGSNTGELFF. The CDR3 region has the DNA TGTGCCAGCAGCCCCTTTTGGGGCTCGAACACCGGGGAGCTGTTTTTT.

This clonotype occurred a few times. J is TRBJ2-7 and V is TRBV5-6; unclear D gene. The germline V gene encodes CDR1 SGHDT and CDR2 YYEEEE. V dropped 0 bases and J dropped 7 bases, with 14 bases sitting between them. The CDR3 contains 14 residues. CDR3 bases: TGTGCCAGCAGCTTGGGGAAAGGGCGCTGGGAGCAGTACTTC. This encodes CASSLGKGRWEQYF. The full variable domain, its missing parts supplied by reference TRBV5-6 and TRBJ2-7, is DAGVTQSPTHLIKTRGQQVTLRCSPKSGHDTVSWYQQALGQGPQFIFQYYEEEERQRGNFPDRFSGHQFPNYSSELNVNALLLGDSALYLCASSLGKGRWEQYFGPGTRLTVT.

The J gene is TRBJ2-1, the V gene TRBV25-1, with 9 positions matching TRBD1. The germline gives CDR1 MGHDK, CDR2 SYGVNS. Trimming cost V 3 bases and J 1 base; bases outside gene matches: 4. There are 16 residues in the CDR3. The CDR3 here is CASSEDRGRSYNEQFF. CDR3 nucleotides: TGTGCCAGCAGTGAGGACAGGGGAAGGTCCTACAATGAGCAGTTCTTC.

This clonotype was picked up a small number of times. The rearrangement uses TRBV13 and TRBJ1-2, with D possibly being TRBD1 (5 bases). CDR3 length equals 13 residues. Germline CDR1 and CDR2: PRHDT and FYEKMQ (reference sequence). Trimming took off 5 bases at V and 5 bases at J, with 12 bases between the two ends. This chain's CDR3 is CASSRTSTYGYTF. Here the CDR3 DNA reads TGTGCCAGCAGCCGGACATCCACTTATGGCTACACCTTC.

This clonotype showed up just once. The CDR3: CASMIGGANVLTF. Here the CDR3 DNA reads TGTGCCAGTATGATAGGCGGGGCCAACGTCCTGACTTTC. The rearrangement uses TRBV19 and TRBJ2-6; the D is unclear. Germline values: CDR1 LNHDA, CDR2 SQIVND (reference sequence). V shed 7 bases and J shed 4 bases, with 8 bases lying between them. This CDR3 has 13 amino acids.

The CDR3 nucleotides are TGCGCCAGCAGCCCGGGGACGGCCTTCGATGGGGAGACCCAGTACTTC. Translated: CASSPGTAFDGETQYF. V gene TRBV5-1 combines with J gene TRBJ2-5, with D perhaps assigned TRBD1 or TRBD2 (5 bases each). V dropped 4 bases and J dropped 5 bases, with 21 bases sitting between them. CDR3 length: 16 amino acids. In germline, CDR1 is SGHRS, CDR2 YFSETQ.

The table lists this clonotype with a few counts. The rearrangement joins TRBV20-1 to TRBJ1-1, with D maybe TRBD1 (5 bases). V was pared by 1 base and J by 4 bases, with 7 bases between. The CDR3 extends over 12 amino acids. CDR1 and CDR2 (germline): DFQATT, SNEGSKA (reference sequence). For the CDR3, the DNA is TGCAGTGCTAGAGTAGACAGCACTGAAGCTTTCTTT. Translated: CSARVDSTEAFF.

The table lists this clonotype with a few counts. V and J are TRBV6-2 or TRBV6-3 and TRBJ2-7; the D gene is possibly TRBD2 (7 bases). CDR1 and CDR2 (germline): MNHEY, SVGEGT. The V and J ends lost 5 bases and 3 bases respectively, with 17 bases between them. The CDR3 extends over 15 amino acids. CDR3 in DNA: TGTGCCAGCAGTAGAGCGGGGACAAGTTTCTACGAGCAGTACTTC. Translating it yields CASSRAGTSFYEQYF.

V and J are TRBV5-1 and TRBJ2-3, with D tentatively TRBD1 or TRBD2 (5 bases each). Germline assignment: CDR1 SGHRS and CDR2 YFSETQ. The CDR3 consists of 15 residues. V lost 0 bases to trimming and J lost 2 bases, with 10 bases between them. CDR3 sequence (DNA): TGCGCCAGCAGCTTGGGGGACCCTCACACAGATACGCAGTATTTT. The encoded protein is CASSLGDPHTDTQYF. The full variable domain, rest sourced from reference TRBV5-1 and TRBJ2-3, is KAGVTQTPRYLIKTRGQQVTLSCSPISGHRSVSWYQQTPGQGLQFLFEYFSETQRNKGNFPGRFSGRQFSNSRSEMNVSTLELGDSALYLCASSLGDPHTDTQYFGPGTRLTVL.

Only a few counts were recorded for this clonotype. V usage is TRBV30 and J usage is TRBJ1-2; TRBD1 is a possible D gene (5 bases). V shed 4 bases and J shed 7 bases, with 19 bases lying between them. The CDR3 length is 14 residues. Germline CDR1 and CDR2: GTSNPN and SVGIG (reference sequence). CDR3 sequence (DNA): TGTGCCTGGAAGGAATCGCCAGCCGGGGGTGGCTACACCTTC. Its protein is CAWKESPAGGGYTF.

This clonotype occurred a few times. CDR3 residues: CASSSYPLTRGLNTGELFF. The CDR3 coding sequence is TGTGCCAGCAGTTCGTACCCTTTGACTAGGGGCCTGAACACCGGGGAGCTGTTTTTT. The chain employs TRBV12-3 or TRBV12-4 and TRBJ2-2, with a weak D call TRBD2 (6 bases). The germline V and J ends were trimmed by 4 bases and 1 base, with 22 bases remaining between them. There are 19 residues in the CDR3.

The V gene is TRBV20-1, the J gene TRBJ2-1; D is uncertain. This CDR3 region has 13 residues. The germline V gene encodes CDR1 DFQATT and CDR2 SNEGSKA (reference sequence). Trimming took 1 base from V and 5 from J, leaving 9 bases between them. In nucleotides, the CDR3 is TGCAGTGCTAGAGGTCCCCTAGACAATGAGCAGTTCTTC. It translates to CSARGPLDNEQFF.

The V gene is TRBV12-3 or TRBV12-4, the J gene TRBJ2-3, with D uncertain. Trimming stripped 6 bases from V and 6 bases from J, with 10 bases between. CDR3 length: 12 amino acids. The CDR3 coding sequence is TGTGCCAGCAGAGCGACGGAGGATACGCAGTATTTT. It encodes CASRATEDTQYF.

The V gene is TRBV7-3, the J gene TRBJ1-2; no clear D. CDR3 length equals 16 residues. CDR1 is SGHTA, CDR2 FQGTGA, per germline. Trimming cost V 4 bases and J 3 bases, with 18 bases left between them. The CDR3 here is CASSSMDKGPDYGYTF. The CDR3 DNA reads as TGTGCCAGCAGCTCCATGGATAAGGGCCCAGACTATGGCTACACCTTC.

This clonotype showed up many times. V usage is TRBV12-3 or TRBV12-4 and J usage is TRBJ2-1; D unclear. With 2 bases removed from V and 4 bases from J, the gap between germline ends came to 6 bases. The CDR3 is 13 residues long. The CDR3 sequence: CASSLRPYNEQFF. DNA for the CDR3: TGTGCCAGCAGTTTAAGGCCGTACAATGAGCAGTTCTTC.